A single sample gave rise to the 6 T cell receptor beta chains below, sequenced in a study of control samples from healthy donors and cancer patients. Assay: immunoSEQ multiplex PCR; the TCRdb copy retains only in-frame clones and omits some. The profile covers fewer than 120,000 clones, with over 75% appearing a single time and roughly 4% taken by the ten largest. Material: PBMCs. The receptors originated from a woman in her sixties with lung cancer.

This rearrangement joins TRBV9 to TRBJ1-3; D remains ambiguous. The V end was cut by 0 bases, the J end by 0 bases, with 7 bases between. This CDR3 region has 15 residues. Germline V gene lookup returns CDR1 SGDLS and CDR2 YYNGEE. Here the CDR3 reads CASSVVADSGNTIYF. DNA of the CDR3: TGTGCCAGCAGCGTAGTGGCGGACTCTGGAAACACCATATATTTT.

This chain connects TRBV27 to TRBJ2-2; D may be TRBD1 (5 bases). This CDR3 region has 15 residues. The V gene's germline CDR1 is MNHEY and CDR2 SMNVEV (reference sequence). V lost 7 bases and J 6 bases, leaving 18 bases between the germline ends. CDR3 sequence reads: CASTPSRVGAGELFF. For the CDR3, the DNA is TGTGCCAGCACCCCCTCCAGGGTGGGTGCCGGGGAGCTGTTTTTT.

The chain couples TRBV19 to TRBJ2-2, with a tentative D call TRBD1 (6 bases). Germline-derived CDR1 and CDR2 are LNHDA and SQIVND (reference sequence). Deletions cut 2 bases from V and 6 bases from J, with 7 bases between. The CDR3 has 13 amino acids. CDR3 sequence reads: CASSITGPGELFF. CDR3 nucleotides: TGTGCCAGTAGTATAACAGGGCCCGGGGAGCTGTTTTTT.

This clone was found once. J is TRBJ2-7 and V is TRBV6-6; 7 nucleotides line up with TRBD1. The CDR3 is 17 residues long. With V trimmed by 5 bases and J by 0 bases, 13 bases remained unmatched. Germline CDR1 reads MNHNY; CDR2 reads SVGAGI (reference sequence). This CDR3 is CASSGSKGAFSSYEQYF. CDR3 in DNA: TGTGCCAGCAGTGGATCGAAGGGGGCTTTTAGCTCCTACGAGCAGTACTTC.

This clone showed up just a few times. The chain links TRBV14 to TRBJ1-1; unclear D gene. In germline, CDR1 is SGHDN, CDR2 FVKESK. Trimming took 4 bases from V and 0 from J, leaving 6 bases between them. This CDR3 has 13 residues. The CDR3: CASSRQMNTEAFF. The CDR3 DNA reads TGTGCCAGCAGCCGACAAATGAACACTGAAGCTTTCTTT.

This chain links TRBV5-1 with TRBJ2-3, with 10 bases identical to TRBD2. Germline CDR1 reads SGHRS; CDR2 reads YFSETQ. The CDR3 is made up of 16 amino acids. J was trimmed by 1 base and V by 3 bases; bases with no gene match: 5. CDR3 bases: TGCGCCAGCAGCTCCGACGGACTAGCGGGCACAGATACGCAGTATTTT. The encoded protein is CASSSDGLAGTDTQYF.